This entry concerns a single TCR beta chain. Its specificity is unknown. This CDR3 is built from 11 residues. The germline V gene encodes CDR1 MNHEY and CDR2 SMNVEV (reference sequence). V trimming: 2 bases; J trimming: 8 bases; junction bases outside the gene matches: 0. Here immunoSEQ multiplex PCR was the method, and the copy in TCRdb shows in-frame clones only, minus some. The sample shows around 41,000 clones, around 83% of them seen only once. These data originate in a study of T cells in localized non-small cell lung cancer. Study findings and constraints: Adjacent lung tissue had a median 57 of the top 100 clones found in the tumor. Without multi-region sequencing, intratumor heterogeneity could not be excluded. The study found T cell clonality highest in uninvolved adjacent lung, above tumor. Greater T cell density in blood accompanied longer overall survival.

The TCR sequence derives from a woman aged 18-49 years with stage III lung adenocarcinoma. The chain combines TRBV27 with TRBJ2-7; the match to TRBD2 covers 7 bases. This sample comprised peripheral blood, obtained before any cancer treatment. CDR3 in DNA: TGTGCCAGCAGTTTAGGGACTAAGCAGTACTTC. It is translated as CASSLGTKQYF.